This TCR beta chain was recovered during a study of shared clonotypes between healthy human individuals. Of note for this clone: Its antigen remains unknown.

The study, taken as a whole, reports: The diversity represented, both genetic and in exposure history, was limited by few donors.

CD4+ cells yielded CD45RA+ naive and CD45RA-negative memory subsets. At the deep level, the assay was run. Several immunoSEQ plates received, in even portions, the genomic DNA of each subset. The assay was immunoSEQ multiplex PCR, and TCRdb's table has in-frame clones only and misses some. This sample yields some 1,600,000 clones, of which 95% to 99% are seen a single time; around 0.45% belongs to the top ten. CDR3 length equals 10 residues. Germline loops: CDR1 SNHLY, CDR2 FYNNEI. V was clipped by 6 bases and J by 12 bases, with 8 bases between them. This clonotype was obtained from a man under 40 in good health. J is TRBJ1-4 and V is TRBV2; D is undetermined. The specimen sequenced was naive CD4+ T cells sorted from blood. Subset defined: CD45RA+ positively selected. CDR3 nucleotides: TGTGCCAGCAGATGGGAACAACTGTTTTTT. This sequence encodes CASRWEQLFF.